Listed below are T cell receptor beta chains from one sample, sequenced in a study of blood T cell repertoires in COVID-19. Using immunoSEQ multiplex PCR, the repertoire was profiled, and TCRdb retains in-frame clones only, with some absent. Among more than 150,000 clones listed, roughly nine tenths were seen once. The sequenced sample was peripheral blood. All receptors derive from a man aged 65 to 85 with active or convalescent COVID-19. CDR3s include the opening cysteine and the closing phenylalanine or tryptophan. A D gene is named only where the DNA matches it firmly. The size field is filled for only some rows; it gives once, few, many or a size class.

>TRBD2|TRBJ2-2|NA|TRBV27
TGTGCCAGCAGTCATTATAGCGGGAGGGCCTACGGGGAGCTGTTTTTT
CASSHYSGRAYGELFF
>TRBD1|TRBJ1-1|NA|TRBV7-2
TGTGCCAGCAGCTCCACAGGGGCCGCGGGGATTGAAGCTTTCTTT
CASSSTGAAGIEAFF
>TRBD2|TRBJ2-7|NA|TRBV18
TGTGCCAGCTCAGAAAAACTAGCGGGGAGACCCCCCCACGAGCAGTACTTC
CASSEKLAGRPPHEQYF
>TRBD1|TRBJ2-5|few|TRBV4-1
TGCGCCAGCAGCCGAAGGACAGGGGAGACCCAGTACTTC
CASSRRTGETQYF
>NA|TRBJ1-2|NA|TRBV5-3
TGTGCCAGAAGGCGTCGCCGCCTTAACTATGGCTACACCTTC
CARRRRRLNYGYTF
>TRBD1|TRBJ1-2|NA|TRBV27
TGTGCCAGCAGCCCCGGAGAGGCAGGGGGCCGTTATGGCTACACCTTC
CASSPGEAGGRYGYTF
>TRBD2|TRBJ2-1|once|TRBV7-9
TGTGCCAGCAGCTACAACCTAGCGGGAGACAATGAGCAGTTCTTC
CASSYNLAGDNEQFF
>NA|TRBJ2-2|NA|TRBV3-1/TRBV3-2
TGTGCCAGCAGTGTGGAGGGGAGGGAGCTGTTTTTT
CASSVEGRELFF
>NA|TRBJ1-4|NA|TRBV5-1
TGCGCCAGCAGCTTGGAAGGGGCCGGGAGTGAAAAACTGTTTTTT
CASSLEGAGSEKLFF
>NA|TRBJ1-3|once|TRBV21-1
TGTGCCAGCAGCAAAGAGGAGGGTTTGGGAATCTCTGGAAACACCATATATTTT
CASSKEEGLGISGNTIYF
>NA|TRBJ2-5|NA|TRBV5-1
TGCGCCAGCAGCTTGGGGACCCGGGGAGTCGAGACCCAGTACTTC
CASSLGTRGVETQYF
>NA|TRBJ1-4|NA|TRBV19
TGTGCCAGTAGTATTCGGGACTTAACTAATGAAAAACTGTTTTTT
CASSIRDLTNEKLFF
>NA|TRBJ1-2|NA|TRBV19
TGTGCCAGTAGTATCCCTGGGCGCAGCGGGTATGGCTACACCTTC
CASSIPGRSGYGYTF
>NA|TRBJ2-1|NA|TRBV3-1/TRBV3-2
TGTGCCAGCAGCCAGCGGACTGGGGAGCAGTTCTTC
CASSQRTGEQFF
>NA|TRBJ2-5|NA|TRBV7-2
TGTGCCAGCAGCCCGAGGCGGGTTAGACAAGAGACCCAGTACTTC
CASSPRRVRQETQYF
>TRBD1|TRBJ1-3|NA|TRBV18
TGTGCCAGCTCACCATCAGGGGGCCTTCTCCGCTCTGGAAACACCATATATTTT
CASSPSGGLLRSGNTIYF
>NA|TRBJ2-5|NA|TRBV12-3/TRBV12-4
TGTGCCAGCAGTTTATTAGGGGGGGGGACCCAGTACTTC
CASSLLGGGTQYF
>NA|TRBJ1-2|NA|TRBV7-9
TGTGCCAGCAGCCTGGGGACAAACCTATATGGCTACACCTTC
CASSLGTNLYGYTF
>NA|TRBJ1-6|NA|TRBV5-4
TGTGCCAGCAGCTTGCGACAAATCAATAATTCACCCCTCCACTTT
CASSLRQINNSPLHF
>NA|TRBJ1-6|NA|TRBV4-3
TGCGCCAGCAGCCAAGGAGGCCCACCCCTCCACTTT
CASSQGGPPLHF
>NA|TRBJ2-3|NA|TRBV3-1/TRBV3-2
TGTGCCAGCAGCCACGGGGTCACAGATACGCAGTATTTT
CASSHGVTDTQYF
>TRBD1|TRBJ2-7|few|TRBV27
TGTGCCAGCAGTACCGGACAGGCTGGGTCCTACGAGCAGTACTTC
CASSTGQAGSYEQYF